One T cell receptor (beta chain) is described in this entry. Sorting of CD4+ naive, central memory, regulatory and stem cell-like memory cells was performed via CD45RO/CCR7/CD25/CD127/CD95/CD27. This sample is part of a study of beta chain features in type 1 diabetes. The study reverse transcribed the entire isolated RNA, so it sequenced expressed TCRB transcripts. TCRdb's table, derived via immunoSEQ multiplex PCR, lists solely in-frame clones and lacks some. The sample lists 300,000 to 400,000 clones, around 7.6% occurring once. CDR3 length equals 16 residues. Germline values: CDR1 SGHRS, CDR2 YFSETQ. The V end lost 1 base, the J end lost 2 bases, and 15 bases lay between the germline ends.

Sequencing used central memory CD4+ T cells from blood. This receptor was taken from a woman aged 18-29 years in good health. V usage is TRBV5-1 and J usage is TRBJ2-5; D uncertain. CDR3 in amino acids: CASSLTRAIGQETQYF. The CDR3 DNA reads TGCGCCAGCAGCTTGACTCGGGCCATAGGACAAGAGACCCAGTACTTC. The full variable domain, its missing parts supplied by reference TRBV5-1 and TRBJ2-5, is KAGVTQTPRYLIKTRGQQVTLSCSPISGHRSVSWYQQTPGQGLQFLFEYFSETQRNKGNFPGRFSGRQFSNSRSEMNVSTLELGDSALYLCASSLTRAIGQETQYFGPGTRLLVL.